This TCR beta chain was captured in a study of blood T cell repertoires in COVID-19. Study in general: Some COVID-19 samples were acute and others convalescent; all came from the United States, Italy and Spain. PBMCs, B-cell-depleted T cells, or T cells were the source of the cDNA or gDNA that made up the material.

Original analysis: Counts of nucleated cells, estimated from reference gene primer amplification, were obtained. Assay used: immunoSEQ multiplex PCR; TCRdb lists only in-frame clones, some missing. That table furnishes V, J and clone size, whereas the DNA furnished D and trimming. The sample carries under 80,000 clones, roughly 80% recorded once. Per germline, CDR1 KGHDR and CDR2 SFDVKD. The CDR3 totals 14 residues. Trimming at V came to 2 bases and at J to 9 bases, leaving 6 bases not matched to a gene. Sequenced: peripheral blood. The source of this sequence is a man aged 60 to 69 with COVID-19, enrolled during active disease. V usage is TRBV24-1 and J usage is TRBJ2-7, with TRBD1 matching 10 bases. CDR3 nucleotides: TGTGCCACCAGTGATTCCGGGACAGGGGCCTTGCAGTACTTC. As protein: CATSDSGTGALQYF.